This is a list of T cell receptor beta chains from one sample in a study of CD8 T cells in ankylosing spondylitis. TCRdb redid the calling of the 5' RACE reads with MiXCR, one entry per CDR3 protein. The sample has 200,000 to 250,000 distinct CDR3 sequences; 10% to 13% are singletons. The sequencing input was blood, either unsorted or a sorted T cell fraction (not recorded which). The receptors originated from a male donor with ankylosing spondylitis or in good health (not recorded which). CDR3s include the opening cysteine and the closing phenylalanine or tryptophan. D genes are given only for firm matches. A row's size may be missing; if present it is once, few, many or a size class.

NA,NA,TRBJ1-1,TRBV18,CASSPNREGTEAFF,TGTGCCAGCTCACCAAACAGGGAGGGCACTGAAGCTTTCTTT
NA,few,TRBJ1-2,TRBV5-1,CASSLVPGLSYGYTF,TGCGCCAGCAGCTTGGTTCCGGGGCTCAGCTATGGCTACACCTTC
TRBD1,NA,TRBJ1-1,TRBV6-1,CASSERSDRGLNTEAFF,TGTGCCAGCAGTGAAAGGTCCGACAGGGGCTTGAACACTGAAGCTTTCTTT
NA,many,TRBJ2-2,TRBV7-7,CASSFGQMNTGELFF,TGTGCCAGCAGCTTCGGTCAGATGAACACCGGGGAGCTGTTTTTT
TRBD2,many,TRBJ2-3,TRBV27,CASSWTSGRANTQYF,TGTGCCAGCAGTTGGACTAGCGGGAGGGCGAATACGCAGTATTTT
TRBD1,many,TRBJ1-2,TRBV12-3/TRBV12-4,CASSSGTGNNYTF,TGTGCCAGCAGTTCAGGGACAGGGAACAACTACACCTTC
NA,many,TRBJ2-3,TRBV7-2,CASSFRGDTDTQYF,TGTGCCAGCAGCTTCCGGGGCGACACAGATACGCAGTATTTT
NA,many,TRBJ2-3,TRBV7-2,CASSPGSVSTDTQYF,TGTGCCAGCAGCCCGGGGTCGGTCAGCACAGATACGCAGTATTTT
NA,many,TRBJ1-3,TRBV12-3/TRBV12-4,CASSPFGAGNTIYF,TGTGCCAGCAGTCCCTTTGGGGCTGGAAACACCATATATTTT
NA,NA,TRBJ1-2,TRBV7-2,CASSQGGVLIYGYTF,TGTGCCAGCAGCCAGGGAGGGGTATTAATCTATGGCTACACCTTC
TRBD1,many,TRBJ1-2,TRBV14,CASSPTGVYYGYTF,TGTGCCAGCAGCCCTACAGGGGTTTACTATGGCTACACCTTC
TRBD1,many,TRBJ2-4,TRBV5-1,CASGTGGERDIQYF,TGCGCCAGCGGGACAGGGGGCGAGAGGGACATTCAGTACTTC
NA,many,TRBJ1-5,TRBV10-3,CAIGAGSQPQHF,TGTGCCATCGGGGCAGGGAGTCAGCCCCAGCATTTT
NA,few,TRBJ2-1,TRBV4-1,CASSLPDGYNEQFF,TGCGCCAGCAGCCTCCCGGACGGCTACAATGAGCAGTTCTTC
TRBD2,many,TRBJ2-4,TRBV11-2,CASSFGLAGGPAKNIQYF,TGTGCCAGCAGCTTTGGACTAGCGGGGGGGCCAGCCAAAAACATTCAGTACTTC
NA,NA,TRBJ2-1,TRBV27,CASASPGSPYNEQFF,TGTGCCAGCGCCTCCCCCGGGAGCCCCTACAATGAGCAGTTCTTC
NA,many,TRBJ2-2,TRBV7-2,CASSAYHAATGELFF,TGTGCCAGCAGCGCCTACCACGCCGCCACCGGGGAGCTGTTTTTT
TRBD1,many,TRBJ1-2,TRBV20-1,CSATRYSPGQGTNYGYTF,TGCAGTGCTACCAGATATAGCCCGGGACAGGGCACCAACTATGGCTACACCTTC
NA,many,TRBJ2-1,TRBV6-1,CASSEEIGTAKQFF,TGTGCCAGCAGTGAAGAAATTGGGACGGCGAAGCAGTTCTTC
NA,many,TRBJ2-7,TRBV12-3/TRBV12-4,CASRGSDPFEQYF,TGTGCCAGCAGGGGGTCCGATCCGTTCGAGCAGTACTTC
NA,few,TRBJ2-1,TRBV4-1,CASSQESGTYNEQFF,TGCGCCAGCAGCCAAGAGTCAGGGACTTACAATGAGCAGTTCTTC
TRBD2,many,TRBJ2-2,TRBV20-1,CSARDVQREGPTGELFF,TGCAGTGCTAGAGATGTACAGCGGGAGGGCCCCACCGGGGAGCTGTTTTTT
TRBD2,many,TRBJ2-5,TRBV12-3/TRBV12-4,CASTPGLAGTQYF,TGTGCCAGCACCCCGGGACTAGCGGGGACCCAGTACTTC
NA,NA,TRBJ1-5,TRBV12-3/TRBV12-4,CASSGPFNQPQHF,TGTGCCAGCAGCGGGCCCTTCAATCAGCCCCAGCATTTT
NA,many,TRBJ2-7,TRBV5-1,CASSLEGIRSYEQYF,TGCGCCAGCAGCTTGGAAGGGATCAGGTCCTACGAGCAGTACTTC
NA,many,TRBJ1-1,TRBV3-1,CASSRRQQNTEAFF,TGTGCCAGCAGCCGTCGACAGCAGAACACTGAAGCTTTCTTT